These T cell receptor beta chains were read from a single sample in a study of blood T cell repertoires in COVID-19. Profiling relied on immunoSEQ multiplex PCR, and the TCRdb table lists in-frame clones only, not all of them. The table includes 290,000 or so clones, 85% to 90% detected once. The specimen was PBMCs or T cells enriched from blood (not recorded which). The receptors stem from a woman younger than 35 with acute COVID-19. Each CDR3 is given with its conserved first and last residue. D genes are given only for firm matches. Only some rows state a clone size, as once, few, many or a class for expanded clones.

V gene	CDR3 length	clone size	D gene	J gene	CDR3 DNA	CDR3 protein
TRBV13	15	few	.	TRBJ1-3	TGTGCCAGCAGCTTAACGGTTCTGAATGGAAACACCATATATTTT	CASSLTVLNGNTIYF
TRBV5-4	14	.	.	TRBJ1-1	TGTGCCAGCAGCTTGACAGGGTGGGCCACTGAAGCTTTCTTT	CASSLTGWATEAFF
TRBV3-1/TRBV3-2	15	.	TRBD1	TRBJ2-2	TGTGCCAGCAGCCAAGCCGGACAGGGCACAGGGGAGCTGTTTTTT	CASSQAGQGTGELFF
TRBV27	15	.	TRBD2	TRBJ2-1	TGTGCCAGCAGGGGCCCGGGACTAAGAAACAATGAGCAGTTCTTC	CASRGPGLRNNEQFF
TRBV7-9	14	.	TRBD2	TRBJ2-3	TGTGCCAGCAGCTTTAGTACGGGGGGAGATACGCAGTATTTT	CASSFSTGGDTQYF
TRBV5-4	14	.	TRBD1	TRBJ1-2	TGTGCCAGCAGCTTACAAGGGGGCGGCTATGGCTACACCTTC	CASSLQGGGYGYTF
TRBV4-1	18	once	TRBD2	TRBJ2-2	TGCGCCAGCAGCCAGTTTGCGGGAGACCTAAGGGTCGGCGGGGAGCTGTTTTTT	CASSQFAGDLRVGGELFF
TRBV10-3	13	.	.	TRBJ2-7	TGTGCCATCAGTGACAGGGAATTCTACGAGCAGTACTTC	CAISDREFYEQYF
TRBV28	15	.	.	TRBJ2-5	TGTGCCAGCAGAGGTCCGGGGACTTCCCAAGAGACCCAGTACTTC	CASRGPGTSQETQYF
TRBV11-3	17	.	TRBD2	TRBJ2-1	TGTGCCAGCAGCTTAGGAGCGGGAGGGAGCTCCTACAATGAGCAGTTCTTC	CASSLGAGGSSYNEQFF
TRBV19	13	.	TRBD2	TRBJ2-1	TGTGCCAGTAGGACTAGCGGGGTCCATGAGCAGTTCTTC	CASRTSGVHEQFF
TRBV28	16	.	.	TRBJ2-5	TGTGCCAGCAGTTTATACGGAGCGTCGAACCAAGAGACCCAGTACTTC	CASSLYGASNQETQYF
TRBV5-1	16	.	TRBD2	TRBJ2-7	TGCGCCAGCAGCTTGGGTAGCGGGAGAGGGTGGGGCGAGCAGTACTTC	CASSLGSGRGWGEQYF
TRBV24-1	16	few	.	TRBJ2-2	TGTGCCACCAGTGATTTGACTCCCCCGAACACCGGGGAGCTGTTTTTT	CATSDLTPPNTGELFF
TRBV15	13	.	.	TRBJ2-3	TGTGCCACCAGAGGAGGGGGGGCAGATACGCAGTATTTT	CATRGGGADTQYF
TRBV5-5	16	.	.	TRBJ2-3	TGTGCCAGCAGCTTGGGTTTAGCGAGCCGCCGGGATACGCAGTATTTT	CASSLGLASRRDTQYF
TRBV28	14	.	.	TRBJ1-1	TGTGCCAGCAGTCCACAGGGTTTGAACACTGAAGCTTTCTTT	CASSPQGLNTEAFF
TRBV28	13	.	TRBD1	TRBJ2-3	TGTGCCAGCAAGACAGGGGGCACAGATACGCAGTATTTT	CASKTGGTDTQYF
TRBV5-1	16	.	TRBD1	TRBJ1-1	TGCGCCAGCAGCTTACGTCCACAGGGGGGTAACACTGAAGCTTTCTTT	CASSLRPQGGNTEAFF
TRBV5-8	19	few	TRBD2	TRBJ2-5	TGTGCCAGCAGCTCGGGACTAGCGGGACATTCAATGGGTGAAGAGACCCAGTACTTC	CASSSGLAGHSMGEETQYF
TRBV28	14	.	.	TRBJ1-5	TGTGCCAGCAGTTCCGGACAGAGAGATCAGCCCCAGCATTTT	CASSSGQRDQPQHF
TRBV5-1	13	.	.	TRBJ1-2	TGCGCCAGCAGCTTGGAGACAAGCAGTGGCTACACCTTC	CASSLETSSGYTF
TRBV25-1	15	.	TRBD1	TRBJ1-2	TGTGCCACCGGGATGGGCTCGAGACAGGGCTATGGCTACACCTTC	CATGMGSRQGYGYTF
TRBV28	15	.	TRBD2	TRBJ2-7	TGTGCCAGCAGTCCTGGGACTAGCGGGAGTCGAGAGCAGTACTTC	CASSPGTSGSREQYF
TRBV28	14	.	.	TRBJ1-5	TGTGCCAGCAGGCCTCCGATGGGGGGTCAGCCCCAGCATTTT	CASRPPMGGQPQHF
TRBV29-1	14	.	TRBD2	TRBJ2-1	TGCAGCGTGGCCGGGACTAGCGGGATTTTTGAGCAGTTCTTC	CSVAGTSGIFEQFF
TRBV10-3	13	.	TRBD1	TRBJ2-7	TGTGCCATGAAAAGGGGACAGGGTTACGAGCAGTACTTC	CAMKRGQGYEQYF
TRBV4-2	20	.	TRBD2	TRBJ2-1	TGTGCCAGCAGCCGGAGCCGGACTGTGGGTAGCGGGAGCCCTCGGGATGAGCAGTTCTTC	CASSRSRTVGSGSPRDEQFF
TRBV10-3	16	.	.	TRBJ1-2	TGTGCCATCAGTTACGGCGTAGGTGGGGGCCGGCAGGGCTACACCTTC	CAISYGVGGGRQGYTF
TRBV10-3	13	.	.	TRBJ2-7	TGTGCCATCTCCCGGACTGAGTCCTACGAGCAGTACTTC	CAISRTESYEQYF
TRBV11-3	13	.	.	TRBJ2-7	TGTGCCAGCAGCTTAGATACGGACTCCGAGCAGTACTTC	CASSLDTDSEQYF
TRBV19	16	.	TRBD1	TRBJ1-4	TGTGCCAGTAGTATAGGCCAGACAGGGGAGAATGAAAAACTGTTTTTT	CASSIGQTGENEKLFF
TRBV24-1	14	.	TRBD1	TRBJ1-2	TGTGCCACCAGTGAGACAGGGCGAGGCTATGGCTACACCTTC	CATSETGRGYGYTF
TRBV2	14	few	.	TRBJ1-6	TGTGCCAGCAGTGGGACAGTAAATAATTCACCCCTCCACTTT	CASSGTVNNSPLHF
TRBV11-3	13	once	.	TRBJ2-1	TGTGCCAGCAGCTTAGTCCCCGGGAATGAGCAGTTCTTC	CASSLVPGNEQFF
TRBV19	13	once	.	TRBJ1-2	TGTGCCAGTAGTATCACAGGGTACGATGGCTACACCTTC	CASSITGYDGYTF
TRBV12-3/TRBV12-4	13	.	.	TRBJ2-2	TGTGCCAGCGGACTCCTCAACACCGGGGAGCTGTTTTTT	CASGLLNTGELFF
TRBV3-1/TRBV3-2	15	.	.	TRBJ1-2	TGTGCCAGCAGCCCCCGTGACAGTCCGAACTATGGCTACACCTTC	CASSPRDSPNYGYTF
TRBV5-1	15	once	TRBD2	TRBJ2-3	TGCGCCAGCAGCTTAGCGGGACTAGGTGGGGATACGCAGTATTTT	CASSLAGLGGDTQYF
TRBV28	15	.	.	TRBJ2-3	TGTGCCAGCAGTTTAAACTGGGCAGGGGTAAATACGCAGTATTTT	CASSLNWAGVNTQYF
TRBV7-9	14	.	.	TRBJ1-5	TGTGCCAGCAGCTTAACGGGGTACAATCAGCCCCAGCATTTT	CASSLTGYNQPQHF
TRBV11-2	15	once	TRBD2	TRBJ2-7	TGTGCCAGCAGCTTAGTAGCGGGGGTTTCCTACGAGCAGTACTTC	CASSLVAGVSYEQYF
TRBV7-3	14	.	.	TRBJ1-5	TGTGCCAGCAGCTTGGAAGGGGGAGAGCAGCCCCAGCATTTT	CASSLEGGEQPQHF
TRBV13	14	.	TRBD1	TRBJ1-2	TGTGCCAGCAGCTTACGGGAGGGGGCGATCGGCTACACCTTC	CASSLREGAIGYTF
TRBV10-2	13	.	.	TRBJ2-5	TGCGCCAGCGTATCACCCGATCGGGAGACCCAGTACTTC	CASVSPDRETQYF
TRBV28	12	.	.	TRBJ2-7	TGTGCCAGCAACAGGGTATCCTACGAGCAGTACTTC	CASNRVSYEQYF
TRBV4-2	19	.	TRBD1	TRBJ2-4	TGTGCCAGCAGCCAGCTCCGGGACAGGGGGGATAAACCCAAAAACATTCAGTACTTC	CASSQLRDRGDKPKNIQYF
TRBV2	19	.	TRBD1	TRBJ2-6	TGTGCCAGCAGTTCCTTTACAGGGGGAGGATTGGCTGGGGCCAACGTCCTGACTTTC	CASSSFTGGGLAGANVLTF
TRBV9	14	.	.	TRBJ1-3	TGTGCCAGCAGCTCCGGGGGCTCTGGAAACACCATATATTTT	CASSSGGSGNTIYF
TRBV10-1	14	.	TRBD2	TRBJ2-1	TGCGCCAGCAGTGTCAGCGGGAGGGCCGATGAGCAGTTCTTC	CASSVSGRADEQFF
TRBV5-5	15	.	TRBD1	TRBJ1-1	TGTGCCAGCTCCGGACAGGGCGGTATGAACACTGAAGCTTTCTTT	CASSGQGGMNTEAFF
TRBV7-2	16	.	TRBD1	TRBJ2-7	TGTGCCAGCACCGAATCGACAGGGGACCTAGCCTACGAGCAGTACTTC	CASTESTGDLAYEQYF
TRBV6-5	15	.	.	TRBJ1-6	TGTGCCAGCAGTTATAGTAGGAGCTATAATTCACCCCTCCACTTT	CASSYSRSYNSPLHF
TRBV6-2/TRBV6-3	11	.	.	TRBJ1-5	TGTGCCAGCAGCCTGGGGCAGTACCAGCATTTT	CASSLGQYQHF
TRBV19	14	.	TRBD2	TRBJ2-1	TGTGCCAGTAGTATCCGGGACTATTATGGTGAGCAGTTCTTC	CASSIRDYYGEQFF
TRBV28	14	.	TRBD1	TRBJ1-5	TGTGCCAGCACCACCTTTCGGACAGGGAGCGCCCAGCATTTT	CASTTFRTGSAQHF
TRBV5-1	15	.	TRBD2	TRBJ2-2	TGCGCCAGCAGCTTGACGGGAGGGAACACCGGGGAGCTGTTTTTT	CASSLTGGNTGELFF
TRBV19	16	.	TRBD2	TRBJ2-1	TGTGCCAGTAGCGATAGCGGGGGCGTGACCTACAATGAGCAGTTCTTC	CASSDSGGVTYNEQFF
TRBV7-2	16	once	.	TRBJ1-5	TGTGCCAGCAGCTTAGCGACACAGGGCGGCAATCAGCCCCAGCATTTT	CASSLATQGGNQPQHF